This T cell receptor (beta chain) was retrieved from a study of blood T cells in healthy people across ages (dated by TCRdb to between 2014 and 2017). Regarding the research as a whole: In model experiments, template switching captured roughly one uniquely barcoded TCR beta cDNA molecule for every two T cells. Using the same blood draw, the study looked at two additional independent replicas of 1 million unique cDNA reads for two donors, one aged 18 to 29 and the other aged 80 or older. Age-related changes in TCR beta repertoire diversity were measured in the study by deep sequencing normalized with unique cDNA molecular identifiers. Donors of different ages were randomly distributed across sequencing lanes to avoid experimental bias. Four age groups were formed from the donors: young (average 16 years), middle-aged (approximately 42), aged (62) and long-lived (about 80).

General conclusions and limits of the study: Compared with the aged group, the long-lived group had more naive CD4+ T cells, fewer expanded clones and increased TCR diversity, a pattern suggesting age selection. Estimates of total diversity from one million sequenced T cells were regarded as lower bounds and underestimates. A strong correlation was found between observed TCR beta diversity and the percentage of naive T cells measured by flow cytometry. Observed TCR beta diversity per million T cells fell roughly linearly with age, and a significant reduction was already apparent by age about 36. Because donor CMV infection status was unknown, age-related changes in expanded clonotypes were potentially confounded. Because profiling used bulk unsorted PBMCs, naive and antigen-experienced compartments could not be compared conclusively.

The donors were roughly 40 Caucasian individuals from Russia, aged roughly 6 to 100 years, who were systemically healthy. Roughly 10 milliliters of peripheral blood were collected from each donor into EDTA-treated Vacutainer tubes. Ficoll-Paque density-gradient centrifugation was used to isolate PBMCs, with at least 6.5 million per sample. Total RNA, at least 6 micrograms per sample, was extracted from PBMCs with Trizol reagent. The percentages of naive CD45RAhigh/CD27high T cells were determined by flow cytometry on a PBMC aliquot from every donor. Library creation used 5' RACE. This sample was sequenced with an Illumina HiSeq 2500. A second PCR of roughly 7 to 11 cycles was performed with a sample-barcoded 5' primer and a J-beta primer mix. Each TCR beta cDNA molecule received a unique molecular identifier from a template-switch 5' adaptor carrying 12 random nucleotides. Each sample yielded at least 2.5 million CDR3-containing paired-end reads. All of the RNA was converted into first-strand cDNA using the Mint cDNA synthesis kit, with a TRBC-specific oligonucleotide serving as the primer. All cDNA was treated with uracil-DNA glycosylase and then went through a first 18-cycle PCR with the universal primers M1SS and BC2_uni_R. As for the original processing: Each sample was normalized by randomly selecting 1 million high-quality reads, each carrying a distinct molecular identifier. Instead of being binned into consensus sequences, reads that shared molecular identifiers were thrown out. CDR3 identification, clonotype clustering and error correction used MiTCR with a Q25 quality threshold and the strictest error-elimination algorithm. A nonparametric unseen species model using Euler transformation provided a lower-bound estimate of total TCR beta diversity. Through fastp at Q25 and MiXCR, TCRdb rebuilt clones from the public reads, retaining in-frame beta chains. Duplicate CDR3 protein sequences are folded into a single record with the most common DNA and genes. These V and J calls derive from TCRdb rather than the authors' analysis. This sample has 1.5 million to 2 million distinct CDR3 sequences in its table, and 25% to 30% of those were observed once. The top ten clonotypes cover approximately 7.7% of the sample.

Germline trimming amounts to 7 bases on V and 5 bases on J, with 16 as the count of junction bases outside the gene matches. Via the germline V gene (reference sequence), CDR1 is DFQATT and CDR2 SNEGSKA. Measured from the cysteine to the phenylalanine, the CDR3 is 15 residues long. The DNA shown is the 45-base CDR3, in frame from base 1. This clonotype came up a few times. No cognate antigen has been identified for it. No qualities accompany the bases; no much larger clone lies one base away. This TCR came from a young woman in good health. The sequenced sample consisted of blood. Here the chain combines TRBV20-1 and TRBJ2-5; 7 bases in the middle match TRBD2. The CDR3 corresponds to CSVRPFGGGFETQYF. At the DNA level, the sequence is TGCAGTGTCCGCCCCTTTGGCGGGGGATTCGAGACCCAGTACTTC.